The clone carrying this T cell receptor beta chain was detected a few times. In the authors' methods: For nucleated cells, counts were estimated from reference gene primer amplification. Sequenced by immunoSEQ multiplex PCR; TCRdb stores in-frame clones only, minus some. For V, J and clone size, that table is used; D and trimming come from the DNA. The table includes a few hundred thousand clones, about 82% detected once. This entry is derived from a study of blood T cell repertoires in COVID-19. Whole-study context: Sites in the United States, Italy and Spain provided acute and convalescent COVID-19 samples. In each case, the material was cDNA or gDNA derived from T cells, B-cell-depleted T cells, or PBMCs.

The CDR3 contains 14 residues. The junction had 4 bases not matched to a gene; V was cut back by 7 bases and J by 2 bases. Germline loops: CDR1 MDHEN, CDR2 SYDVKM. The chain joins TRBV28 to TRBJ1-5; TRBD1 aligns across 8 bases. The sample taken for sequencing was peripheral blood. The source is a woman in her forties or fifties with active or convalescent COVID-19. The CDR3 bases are TGTGCCAGCACTCAGGGACAGGGCAATCAGCCCCAGCATTTT. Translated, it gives CASTQGQGNQPQHF. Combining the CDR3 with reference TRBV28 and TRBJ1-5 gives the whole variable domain DVKVTQSSRYLVKRTGEKVFLECVQDMDHENMFWYRQDPGLGLRLIYFSYDVKMKEKGDIPEGYSVSREKKERFSLILESASTNQTSMYLCASTQGQGNQPQHFGDGTRLSIL.